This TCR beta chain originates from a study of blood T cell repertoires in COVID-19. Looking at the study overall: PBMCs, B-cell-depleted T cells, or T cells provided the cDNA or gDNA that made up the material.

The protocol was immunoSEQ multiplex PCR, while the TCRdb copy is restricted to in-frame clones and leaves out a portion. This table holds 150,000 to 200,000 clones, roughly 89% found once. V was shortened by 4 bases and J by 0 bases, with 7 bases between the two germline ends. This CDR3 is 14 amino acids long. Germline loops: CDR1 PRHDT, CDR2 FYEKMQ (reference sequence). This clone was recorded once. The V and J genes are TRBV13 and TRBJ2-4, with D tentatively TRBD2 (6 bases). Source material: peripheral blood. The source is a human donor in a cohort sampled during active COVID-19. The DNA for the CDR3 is TGTGCCAGCAGCTGGAGGGGAGCCAAAAACATTCAGTACTTC. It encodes CASSWRGAKNIQYF. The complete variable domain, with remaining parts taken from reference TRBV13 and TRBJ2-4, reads AAGVIQSPRHLIKEKRETATLKCYPIPRHDTVYWYQQGPGQDPQFLISFYEKMQSDKGSIPDRFSAQQFSDYHSELNMSSLELGDSALYFCASSWRGAKNIQYFGAGTRLSVL.